This record covers a single TCR beta chain. It has no known antigen specificity. There are no base qualities to consult, and no much larger clone falls within one base. Donors were patients with melanoma. Libraries were prepared through the immunoSEQ multiplex PCR assay. The clones in this table, taken by TCRdb from immuneACCESS, are in-frame only. Not every clone is retained; where verified, under half of the shortfall comes from an unresolved V gene, and the cause of the rest is unknown. In all, the sample holds more than 110,000 clones, and over 90% of those were seen once. Jointly, the top ten make up approximately 1.4% of the sample. The sample comes from a study of CD4+ T cells in melanoma (dated by TCRdb to 2021 to 2024). With respect to the entire study: The study examined neoantigen-specific CD4+ T cells in human melanoma. Overall study outcomes, separate from this receptor: Neoantigen-specific CD4+ T cells were reported to be correlated with the function of CD8+ T cells, macrophages and B cells. Diverse differentiation states were reported to be shown by neoantigen-specific CD4+ T cells in melanoma.

The CDR3 numbers 14 residues from cysteine through phenylalanine. Only the CDR3 part of the read is kept: 42 bases, read in frame from the first base. CDR1 GTSNPN and CDR2 SVGIG are derived from the germline V gene (reference sequence). V loses 2 bases of germline sequence and J loses 1 base, and the interval between the two ends is 11 bases. This chain is built from TRBV30 and TRBJ2-5; the D segment could be TRBD1, given 5 matching bases. This sequence originates from a human donor with melanoma. The CDR3 region has the sequence CAWSRGGAQETQYF. The DNA reads as follows: TGTGCCTGGAGTAGGGGTGGGGCCCAAGAGACCCAGTACTTC.